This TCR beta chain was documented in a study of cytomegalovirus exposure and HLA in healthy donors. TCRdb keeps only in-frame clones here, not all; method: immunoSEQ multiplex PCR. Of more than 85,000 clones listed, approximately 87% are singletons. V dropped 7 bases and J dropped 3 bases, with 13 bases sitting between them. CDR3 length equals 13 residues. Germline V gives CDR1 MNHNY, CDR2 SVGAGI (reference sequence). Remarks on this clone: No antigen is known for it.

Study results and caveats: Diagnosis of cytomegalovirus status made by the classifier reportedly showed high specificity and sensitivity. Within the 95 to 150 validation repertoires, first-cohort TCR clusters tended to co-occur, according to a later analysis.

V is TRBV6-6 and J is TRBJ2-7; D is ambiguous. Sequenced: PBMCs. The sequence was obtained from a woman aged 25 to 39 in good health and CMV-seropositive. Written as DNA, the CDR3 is TGTGCCAGCACTCCCGTGGCCAACTACGAGCAGTACTTC. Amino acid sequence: CASTPVANYEQYF.